One sample yielded the 23 T cell receptor beta chains listed below, sequenced in a study of blood T cell repertoires in COVID-19. Measured with immunoSEQ multiplex PCR; TCRdb has only the in-frame clones, and not every one. Altogether 70,000 or so clones are present, 78% being singletons, with the ten largest covering 15%. The sequencing input was peripheral blood. The receptor set was obtained from a human donor in a cohort sampled during active COVID-19.

The chain carries TRBV6-6 and TRBJ2-3; 15 bases are a match to TRBD2. Germline assignment: CDR1 MNHNY and CDR2 SVGAGI (reference sequence). The CDR3 has 21 residues. V shed 6 bases and J 3 bases; nucleotides not matched to a gene: 19. The DNA for the CDR3 is TGTGCCAGCAGCGAGGACAGGGCATTAGGACTAGCGGGAGGGCCGACAGATACGCAGTATTTT. Protein product: CASSEDRALGLAGGPTDTQYF.

The V gene is TRBV5-1, the J gene TRBJ2-3; 12 nucleotides agree with TRBD2. Germline-derived CDR1 and CDR2 are SGHRS and YFSETQ. With 4 bases clipped from V and 4 bases from J, the junction kept 7 bases outside the gene matches. The CDR3 covers 16 residues. This CDR3 is CASSPLTSGSSDTQYF. The CDR3 nucleotides are TGCGCCAGCAGCCCTTTGACTAGCGGGAGCTCAGATACGCAGTATTTT.

The gene calls are TRBV11-2 and TRBJ2-7; D gene uncertain. CDR1 SGHAT and CDR2 FQNNGV come from the germline V gene. The CDR3 extends over 15 amino acids. V was cut by 5 bases and J by 6 bases, with 20 bases left in between. CDR3 residues: CASSPVRRNRFEQYF. CDR3 bases: TGTGCCAGCAGCCCCGTGCGGCGAAACCGTTTCGAGCAGTACTTC. The whole variable domain, filled in from reference TRBV11-2 and TRBJ2-7, reads EAGVAQSPRYKIIEKRQSVAFWCNPISGHATLYWYQQILGQGPKLLIQFQNNGVVDDSQLPKDRFSAERLKGVDSTLKIQPAKLEDSAVYLCASSPVRRNRFEQYFGPGTRLTVT.

V usage is TRBV19 and J usage is TRBJ1-2, with no clear D. The CDR3 is 12 residues long. The germline V gene has CDR1 LNHDA and CDR2 SQIVND (reference sequence). Trimming cost V 11 bases and J 5 bases, with 15 bases left between them. This CDR3 is CASSPETYGYTF. CDR3 nucleotide sequence: TGTGCCTCTAGCCCGGAAACTTATGGCTACACCTTC.

J is TRBJ2-3 and V is TRBV6-6; perhaps TRBD1 as D (5 bases). V was pared by 10 bases and J by 9 bases, with 11 bases between. Germline-derived CDR1 and CDR2 are MNHNY and SVGAGI (reference sequence). CDR3 length: 10 amino acids. CDR3 loop: CATQAGTQYF. The DNA of the CDR3 is TGTGCCACACAGGCAGGGACGCAGTATTTT.

This clone appeared a few times. In DNA form, the CDR3 reads TGTGCCAGCAGCTTGGCGCAGGGCCGCGAGCAGTACTTC. It specifies CASSLAQGREQYF. The chain has TRBV5-8 and TRBJ2-7; D is possibly TRBD1 (5 bases). Germline V gene data show CDR1 as SGHTS and CDR2 as YDEGEE. The CDR3 contains 13 residues. Trimming left V 0 bases short and J 6 bases short, with 10 bases between.

This clone was recorded once. CDR3 sequence: CASSLRRDYEQFF. CDR3 in DNA: TGTGCCAGCAGCTTAAGAAGGGACTATGAGCAGTTCTTC. The chain recombines TRBV7-9 with TRBJ2-1, with D perhaps matching TRBD2 (6 bases). The CDR3 is 13 amino acids. Germline loops: CDR1 SEHNR, CDR2 FQNEAQ (reference sequence). Trimming left V 2 bases short and J 8 bases short, with 10 bases between.

This chain uses TRBV7-2 with TRBJ2-7, with D perhaps TRBD1 (6 bases). CDR3 length: 14 amino acids. The germline V gene has CDR1 SGHTA and CDR2 FQGNSA. Trimming took off 6 bases at V and 0 bases at J, with 12 bases between the two ends. CDR3 bases: TGTGCCAGCAGTCTTGACAGGAGCTCCTACGAGCAGTACTTC. This encodes CASSLDRSSYEQYF.

This chain connects TRBV2 to TRBJ1-5, with TRBD1 matching over 7 bases. V lost 2 bases and J lost 3; bases outside the gene matches: 1. This CDR3 region has 14 residues. Per the germline V gene, CDR1 is SNHLY and CDR2 is FYNNEI. This CDR3 reads CASSETGDNQPQHF. The CDR3, as DNA: TGTGCCAGCAGTGAAACAGGGGACAATCAGCCCCAGCATTTT.

This chain uses TRBV30 with TRBJ2-7; 8 bases fit TRBD1. The ends lost 1 base at V and 2 bases at J; junction bases unmatched: 13. CDR3 length: 17 residues. Germline CDR1 and CDR2: GTSNPN and SVGIG (reference sequence). The CDR3 DNA is TGTGCCTGGAGTGACCCCTTTGGGACAGGCGTCCCCTACGAGCAGTACTTC. It is translated as CAWSDPFGTGVPYEQYF.

The V gene is TRBV9, the J gene TRBJ2-1, with 7 bases fitting TRBD2. The CDR3 is made up of 17 amino acids. V was clipped by 0 bases and J by 7 bases; unmatched bases: 13. Germline CDR1 SGDLS, CDR2 YYNGEE. CDR3 amino acids: CASSVGLAVIPRNEQFF. In nucleotides, the CDR3 is TGTGCCAGCAGCGTAGGGCTAGCGGTAATCCCTCGTAATGAGCAGTTCTTC.

This rearrangement joins TRBV10-1 to TRBJ2-3, with TRBD2 identical over 11 bases. Germline V gene sequence: CDR1 WNHNN, CDR2 SYGVQD (reference sequence). This CDR3 spans 15 amino acids. V lost 3 bases and J lost 4; bases outside the gene matches: 3. Here the CDR3 DNA reads TGCGCCAGCAGTGACTTAGCGGGAGGGCCAGATACGCAGTATTTT. Translating it yields CASSDLAGGPDTQYF.

This clone was recorded a few times. Mismatch with germline at one junction end may stem from a read error. This rearrangement joins TRBV11-2 to TRBJ2-7; 9 nucleotides agree with TRBD2. This CDR3 contains 14 residues. Germline values: CDR1 SGHAT, CDR2 FQNNGV. CDR3 sequence reads: CASSFSGSSNEQYF. The CDR3 DNA follows: TGTGCCAGCAGCTTTAGCGGGAGCTCCAACGAGCAGTACTTC. Looking up the rest from reference TRBV11-2 and TRBJ2-7 gives the full variable domain: EAGVAQSPRYKIIEKRQSVAFWCNPISGHATLYWYQQILGQGPKLLIQFQNNGVVDDSQLPKDRFSAERLKGVDSTLKIQPAKLEDSAVYLCASSFSGSSNEQYFGPGTRLTVT.

V and J are TRBV7-9 and TRBJ2-5; TRBD1 agrees at 7 bases. There are 17 residues in the CDR3. The V gene's germline CDR1 is SEHNR and CDR2 FQNEAQ (reference sequence). With V trimmed by 1 base and J by 1 base, 9 bases remained unmatched. The CDR3 nucleotides are TGTGCCAGCAGCTTAGGGTTGACAGGGTTTCGCCAAGAGACCCAGTACTTC. Its translation: CASSLGLTGFRQETQYF.

This clone was observed once. The V call is TRBV11-2, the J call TRBJ2-7; 12 positions match TRBD2. The CDR3 totals 15 residues. Germline CDR1 is SGHAT and CDR2 is FQNNGV. J was trimmed by 5 bases and V by 3 bases; bases with no gene match: 5. CDR3 in amino acids: CASSLTSGSLNEQYF. The CDR3 DNA follows: TGTGCCAGCAGCTTGACTAGCGGGAGTCTGAACGAGCAGTACTTC.

The chain couples TRBV11-3 to TRBJ1-1, with TRBD1 matching 7 bases. Trimming at V came to 6 bases and at J to 4 bases, leaving 11 bases not matched to a gene. This CDR3 spans 15 amino acids. CDR1 is SGHNT and CDR2 is YENEEA in the germline V gene. CDR3 in DNA: TGTGCCAGCAGTTCCAACAGGGGTAGGCCCACTGAAGCTTTCTTT. Translated: CASSSNRGRPTEAFF.

This chain connects TRBV7-2 to TRBJ2-7; a possible D gene is TRBD2 (5 bases). The germline gives CDR1 SGHTA, CDR2 FQGNSA. V shed 2 bases and J shed 3 bases, with 11 bases lying between them. The CDR3 is 14 amino acids. CDR3: CASSLRTGNYEQYF. The CDR3 DNA sequence: TGTGCCAGCAGCTTACGGACTGGGAACTACGAGCAGTACTTC.

This clone was detected only once. The rearrangement uses TRBV5-1 and TRBJ1-2; 7 positions match TRBD1. Looked up from germline, CDR1 is SGHRS and CDR2 is YFSETQ. CDR3 length: 15 amino acids. The junction had 5 bases not matched to a gene; V was cut back by 2 bases and J by 1 base. The CDR3 here is CASSFGDRYNYGYTF. CDR3 bases: TGCGCCAGCAGCTTTGGGGACAGATATAACTATGGCTACACCTTC. Full variable domain (remainder filled in from reference TRBV5-1 and TRBJ1-2): KAGVTQTPRYLIKTRGQQVTLSCSPISGHRSVSWYQQTPGQGLQFLFEYFSETQRNKGNFPGRFSGRQFSNSRSEMNVSTLELGDSALYLCASSFGDRYNYGYTFGSGTRLTVV.

The genes are TRBV2 and TRBJ1-3; possible D gene TRBD1, 6 bases. The CDR3 length is 16 residues. In germline, CDR1 is SNHLY, CDR2 FYNNEI. Trimming removed 5 bases at V and 0 bases at J, with 14 bases between. For the CDR3, the DNA is TGTGCCAGCAGTCAGGGGACAACCGCCTCTGGAAACACCATATATTTT. Its protein product is CASSQGTTASGNTIYF.

J is TRBJ2-7 and V is TRBV27, with TRBD2 identical over 13 bases. Germline V lookup: CDR1 MNHEY, CDR2 SMNVEV (reference sequence). The CDR3 sequence is 14 residues long. Germline trimming cut 6 bases from V and 3 bases from J; bases unmatched to any gene: 2. The CDR3 DNA follows: TGTGCCAGCAGAGGACTAGCGGGAGACTACGAGCAGTACTTC. Protein product: CASRGLAGDYEQYF.

V usage is TRBV30 and J usage is TRBJ2-5, with D uncertain. The CDR3 loop spans 12 amino acids. V lost 2 bases, J lost 5 bases, and 9 bases lay in between. Per germline, CDR1 GTSNPN and CDR2 SVGIG (reference sequence). The CDR3 here is CAWSPSQETQYF. The CDR3 DNA follows: TGTGCCTGGAGTCCCTCCCAGGAGACCCAGTACTTC.

The chain recombines TRBV10-3 with TRBJ2-1, with 12 bases fitting TRBD2. Germline CDR1 ENHRY, CDR2 SYGVKD. This CDR3 is 15 amino acids long. V lost 2 bases and J lost 8; bases outside the gene matches: 4. CDR3 loop: CAISESLAGGHEQFF. CDR3 sequence (DNA): TGTGCCATCAGTGAGAGTCTAGCGGGAGGGCATGAGCAGTTCTTC.

This chain uses TRBV7-2 with TRBJ1-1; 7 bases align to TRBD1. CDR1 is SGHTA, CDR2 FQGNSA, per germline. The CDR3 is 14 amino acids. V dropped 8 bases and J dropped 1; count of bases not matched to a gene: 7. The CDR3 nucleotides read TGTGCCAGCGGAATAGGGGGCGCGAACACTGAAGCTTTCTTT. Translated: CASGIGGANTEAFF. The full variable domain, in which reference TRBV7-2 and TRBJ1-1 provide the parts outside the CDR3, is GAGVSQSPSNKVTEKGKDVELRCDPISGHTALYWYRQSLGQGLEFLIYFQGNSAPDKSGLPSDRFSAERTGGSVSTLTIQRTQQEDSAVYLCASGIGGANTEAFFGQGTRLTVV.